This T cell receptor (beta chain) was profiled in a study of CD8 T cells in ankylosing spondylitis. The study, taken as a whole, reports: Disease-associated clones were CD8+ and fairly uncommon in peripheral blood. A TCR beta motif made of 7 to 9 highly homologous variants seemed typical of ankylosing spondylitis blood.

Of note for this clonotype: The antigen is unknown.

Using quantitative 5'-RACE with molecular barcodes, the authors made TCR beta libraries. One entry per CDR3 protein, called by TCRdb with MiXCR from the 5' RACE reads. The sample has more than 600,000 distinct CDR3 sequences; 15% to 20% are singletons. V was shortened by 1 base and J by 0 bases, with 11 bases between the two germline ends. From germline, CDR1 is DFQATT and CDR2 SNEGSKA (reference sequence). This CDR3 comprises 15 residues. The chain combines TRBV20-1 with TRBJ2-3; weak D call: TRBD2 (5 bases). Input material: blood, either unsorted or a sorted T cell fraction (not recorded which). This receptor was identified in a male donor with ankylosing spondylitis. CDR3 protein: CSARVGSASTDTQYF. CDR3 DNA sequence: TGCAGTGCTAGAGTGGGTAGCGCAAGCACAGATACGCAGTATTTT.